The clone carrying this T cell receptor beta chain was detected once. Its specificity is unknown. This sample is part of a study of long-term antiretroviral therapy in people with HIV. Study-wide findings and caveats: The study found narrower CDR3 length ranges in HIV repertoires than in controls.

This CDR3 has 15 amino acids. CDR1 is MDHEN and CDR2 is SYDVKM in the germline V gene. The V gene end was trimmed by 5 bases and the J gene end by 3 bases; junction bases not matched to a gene: 7. immunoSEQ v3.0 was run at survey level. The assay was immunoSEQ multiplex PCR, and TCRdb's table has in-frame clones only and misses some. The sample consists of fewer than 35,000 clones, 85% of them appearing once. This material consisted of unsorted PBMCs, taken about 3.5 years after starting antiretroviral therapy. The V call is TRBV28, the J call TRBJ2-7; 10 positions match TRBD1. The source is a young man with HIV. This CDR3 is CASSPTDRGVYEQYF. The DNA of the CDR3 is TGTGCCAGCAGTCCCACGGACAGGGGGGTCTACGAGCAGTACTTC.